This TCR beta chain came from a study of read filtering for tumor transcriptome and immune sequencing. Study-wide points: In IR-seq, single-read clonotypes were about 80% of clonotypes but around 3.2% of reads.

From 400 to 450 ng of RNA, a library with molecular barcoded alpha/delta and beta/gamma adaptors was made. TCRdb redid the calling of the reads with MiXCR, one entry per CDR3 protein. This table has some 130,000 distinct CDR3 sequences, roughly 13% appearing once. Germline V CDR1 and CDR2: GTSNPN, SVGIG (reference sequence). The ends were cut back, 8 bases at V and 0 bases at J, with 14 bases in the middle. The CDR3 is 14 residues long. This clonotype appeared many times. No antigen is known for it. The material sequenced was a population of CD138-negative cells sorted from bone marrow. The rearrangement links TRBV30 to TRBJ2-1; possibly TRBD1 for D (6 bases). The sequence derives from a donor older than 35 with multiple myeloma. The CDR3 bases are TGTGCCGTCCAAAAAGGGGGCTCCTACAATGAGCAGTTCTTC. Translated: CAVQKGGSYNEQFF.